This TCR beta chain was identified in a study of cytomegalovirus exposure and HLA in healthy donors. Primers: 60 Vbeta forward and 13 Jbeta reverse. Only in-frame clones appear in the TCRdb table, and some are missing; sequencing was by immunoSEQ multiplex PCR. The sample lists approximately 89,000 clones, 65% to 80% occurring once. For this clone: Antigen: not known. The junction departs from the called germline gene at one end, perhaps through a read error.

Per the germline V gene, CDR1 is KGHSH and CDR2 is LQKENI. CDR3 length equals 17 residues. Study observations and caveats: Testing in vitro showed a few CMV-associated chains specific for CMV antigens.

The chain couples TRBV18 to TRBJ2-6; 11 nucleotides align to TRBD2. The TCR was taken from a man aged 25-45 years in good health and CMV-seropositive. Input material: PBMCs. The DNA for the CDR3 is TGTGCCAGCTCCCCACTAGCGGGGGAGTCTGGGGCCAACGTCCTGACTTTC. Translation: CASSPLAGESGANVLTF.